This record looks at one TCR beta chain sequence and its context. Its antigen is unknown. Germline is not matched at one junction end, which may reflect a read error. This sample stems from a study of blood T cell repertoires in COVID-19 (dated by TCRdb to the early 2020s). For the study in its entirety: Samples covering the acute and convalescent phases of COVID-19 were provided by collaborators in the United States, Italy and Spain. Sample metadata almost always included a de-identified subject ID, COVID-19 status, age in years and sex. Where available, HLA class I and class II types were taken from metadata supplied by the sample provider and were not determined by assay-based typing. Subjects who had been exposed to COVID-19, were actively infected with it, or had recovered from it provided the deeply sampled blood TCRbeta repertoires that made up the dataset. The repertoires were released in a freely available public database intended as a resource for research on the immune response to SARS-CoV-2. The prospective study material was composed of cDNA or gDNA derived from T cells, B-cell-depleted T cells, or PBMCs. The samples were drawn from the first 160 participants of the ongoing ImmuneRACE study and from some 1,300 subjects provided by 6 global collaborators.

TCRbeta CDR3 regions were amplified from genomic DNA using the immunoSEQ Assay, a bias-controlled multiplex PCR. The authors processed their data as follows. Nucleated cell counts per sample were estimated from amplification of reference gene primers within the assay. To quantify the absolute abundance of each unique TCRbeta CDR3 rearrangement, sequence reads were collapsed and filtered. For each sample, productive Simpson clonality was calculated as the square root of Simpson's diversity index over productive rearrangements. TCRdb retrieved this table from immuneACCESS and kept in-frame rearrangements only. Not all clones are present; in checked studies, unresolved V genes account for under half, and no reason is known for the remainder. Clone size and V and J calls were adopted from that table, with D and trimming inferred from the DNA. Recorded for this sample are 250,000 or so clones; more than 70% of them occurred a single time. Clones ranked in the top ten supply roughly 2.5% of the sample.

The collaborating institutions used their own protocols to collect whole blood in K2EDTA tubes. For TCRbeta analysis, collaborators shipped samples as frozen whole blood, isolated PBMCs, or DNA extracted from either of those sample types. The germline V gene (reference sequence) gives CDR1 as SEHNR and CDR2 as FQNEAQ. CDR3 length: 11 amino acids, cysteine to phenylalanine. Only CDR3 DNA remains: 33 bases, in frame from the first base. General findings and caveats noted by the study authors: Clinical and demographic metadata were provided uncurated, with the amount varying by source and participant.

The clonotype comes from a woman in her sixties with acute or convalescent COVID-19. Source material: peripheral blood. The rearranged segments are TRBV7-9 and TRBJ2-3; possibly the D gene is TRBD1, per 6 matching bases. The CDR3 in this case is CASSLYWTASF. The base sequence is TGTGCCAGCAGCTTATATTGGACAGCCTCTTTT.